Following are 5 T cell receptor beta chains from one sample sequenced in a study of control samples from healthy donors and cancer patients. Here immunoSEQ multiplex PCR was the method, and the copy in TCRdb shows in-frame clones only, minus some. The table lists over 150,000 clones, more than 90% of them singletons. The specimen was blood. These receptors all come from a woman between 35 and 50 years old in good health.

This sequence joins TRBV2 and TRBJ2-5; 9 bases match TRBD2. CDR1 SNHLY and CDR2 FYNNEI come from the germline V gene. CDR3 length: 16 amino acids. V dropped 7 bases and J dropped 6; count of bases not matched to a gene: 15. The CDR3 DNA follows: TGTGCCAGCACCCCTCCGAGGTGGCTAGCGGGAAAGACCCAGTACTTC. It yields the protein CASTPPRWLAGKTQYF. Full variable domain (rest looked up from reference TRBV2 and TRBJ2-5): EPEVTQTPSHQVTQMGQEVILRCVPISNHLYFYWYRQILGQKVEFLVSFYNNEISEKSEIFDDQFSVERPDGSNFTLKIRSTKLEDSAMYFCASTPPRWLAGKTQYFGPGTRLLVL.

This clone was found once. The chain combines TRBV6-5 with TRBJ2-7; D is unclear. Trimming removed 6 bases from V and 6 bases from J, with 9 bases in between. In germline, CDR1 is MNHEY, CDR2 SVGAGI. The CDR3 spans 11 residues. The CDR3 reads CASSRFFEQYF. DNA for the CDR3: TGTGCCAGCAGCCGATTTTTCGAGCAGTACTTC.

This chain connects TRBV10-1 to TRBJ2-6; no definite D call. Germline CDR1 reads WNHNN; CDR2 reads SYGVQD (reference sequence). The CDR3 runs to 18 residues. Trimming took off 0 bases at V and 0 bases at J, with 12 bases between the two ends. The CDR3 DNA reads TGCGCCAGCAGTGAGTCTGTAGGGTACGGCTCTGGGGCCAACGTCCTGACTTTC. It yields the protein CASSESVGYGSGANVLTF.

The chain employs TRBV12-3 or TRBV12-4 and TRBJ2-7; D remains unclear. Trimming shortened V by 6 bases and J by 3 bases, and 9 bases separated the two germline ends. This CDR3 comprises 12 residues. The CDR3 region is CASRDDRYEQYF. DNA for the CDR3: TGTGCCAGCAGAGACGACCGCTACGAGCAGTACTTC.

The rearrangement joins TRBV11-2 to TRBJ1-2, with 8 bases matching TRBD1. Per the germline V gene, CDR1 is SGHAT and CDR2 is FQNNGV. This CDR3 is built from 13 residues. V lost 5 bases to trimming and J lost 5 bases; unmatched junction nucleotides: 4. CDR3 loop: CASSQTGGYGYTF. The CDR3 region has the DNA TGTGCCAGCAGCCAAACAGGGGGATATGGCTACACCTTC.